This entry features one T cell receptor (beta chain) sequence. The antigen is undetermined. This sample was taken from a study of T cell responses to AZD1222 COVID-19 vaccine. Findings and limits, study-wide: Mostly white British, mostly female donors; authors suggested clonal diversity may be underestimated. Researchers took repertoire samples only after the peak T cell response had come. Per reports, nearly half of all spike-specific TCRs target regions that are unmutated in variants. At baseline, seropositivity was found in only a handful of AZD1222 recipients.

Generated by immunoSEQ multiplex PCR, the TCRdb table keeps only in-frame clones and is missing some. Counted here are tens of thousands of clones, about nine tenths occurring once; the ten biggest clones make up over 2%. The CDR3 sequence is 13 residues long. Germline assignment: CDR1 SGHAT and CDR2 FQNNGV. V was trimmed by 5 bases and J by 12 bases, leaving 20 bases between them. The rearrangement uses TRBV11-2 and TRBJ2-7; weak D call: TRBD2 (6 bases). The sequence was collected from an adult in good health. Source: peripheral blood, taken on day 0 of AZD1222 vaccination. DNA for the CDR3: TGTGCCAGCAGCCCCAGGGTAGCGGCCTGGCTGTACTTC. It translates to CASSPRVAAWLYF.